This T cell receptor (beta chain) was captured in a study of T cell changes during pregnancy in multiple sclerosis. The assay was immunoSEQ multiplex PCR, and TCRdb's table has in-frame clones only and misses some. The sample has 55,000 to 70,000 clones, 93% seen once; the top ten hold more than 1.5%. CDR1 MNHNY and CDR2 SVGAGI come from the germline V gene (reference sequence). V lost 1 base and J 1 base, leaving 14 bases between the germline ends. The CDR3 has 16 residues. The chain couples TRBV6-6 to TRBJ2-7; possible D gene TRBD1, 6 bases. The material was peripheral blood, obtained after pregnancy. This receptor was identified in a female donor with multiple sclerosis, enrolled in a pregnancy study. CDR3 DNA sequence: TGTGCCAGCAGTTACTTCCGGACAGTAGAATCCTACGAGCAGTACTTC. Encoded protein: CASSYFRTVESYEQYF.